These 12 T cell receptor beta chains share one sample of origin, sequenced in a study of persistence of HIV-infected CD4 T cells. Cells were stimulated nonspecifically with anti-CD3/anti-CD28 magnetic beads. Responding CD4+ T cells were sorted by upregulation of both CD40 ligand and CD69. No antigen has been identified for these receptors. Sequencing used immunoSEQ version 4 in survey mode. Clones were read by immunoSEQ multiplex PCR, and TCRdb kept only the in-frame ones, dropping some. The sample has approximately 45,000 clones; 90% are singletons. The input for sequencing was CD4+ T cells sorted from PBMCs after roughly 18-hour stimulation, taken from a patient who received antiretroviral therapy. These receptors came from an adult woman with HIV who was CMV-seropositive.

The rearrangement joins TRBV2 to TRBJ2-7; D is unclear. Trimming left V 6 bases short and J 0 bases short, with 6 bases between. The CDR3 is made up of 12 amino acids. Looked up from germline, CDR1 is SNHLY and CDR2 is FYNNEI. The CDR3 here is CASSQSSYEQYF. Here the CDR3 DNA reads TGTGCCAGCAGCCAAAGCTCCTACGAGCAGTACTTC. The whole variable domain, filled in from reference TRBV2 and TRBJ2-7, reads EPEVTQTPSHQVTQMGQEVILRCVPISNHLYFYWYRQILGQKVEFLVSFYNNEISEKSEIFDDQFSVERPDGSNFTLKIRSTKLEDSAMYFCASSQSSYEQYFGPGTRLTVT.

The chain employs TRBV7-9 and TRBJ2-1; no definite D call. V lost 4 bases and J 10 bases, leaving 8 bases between the germline ends. CDR1 is SEHNR and CDR2 is FQNEAQ in the germline V gene (reference sequence). The CDR3 is 11 residues long. The CDR3 coding sequence is TGTGCCAGCAGCTCTAGTATAGAGCAGTTCTTC. This translates into CASSSSIEQFF.

V usage is TRBV3-1 (or the pseudogene TRBV3-2) and J usage is TRBJ1-2; D is uncertain. The CDR3 runs to 13 residues. CDR1 is LGHDT and CDR2 is YNNKEL in the germline V gene (reference sequence). V lost 0 bases, J lost 4 bases, and 6 bases lay in between. CDR3 region: CASSQEIAYGYTF. CDR3 nucleotide sequence: TGTGCCAGCAGCCAAGAAATAGCCTATGGCTACACCTTC.

This chain uses TRBV5-6 with TRBJ1-2, with D uncertain. Trimming left V 2 bases short and J 6 bases short, with 8 bases between. The CDR3 runs to 12 residues. The germline V gene encodes CDR1 SGHDT and CDR2 YYEEEE. This CDR3 reads CASSLTENGYTF. DNA of the CDR3: TGTGCCAGCAGCTTAACGGAAAATGGCTACACCTTC.

This clone has just one count. The CDR3 region has the DNA TGTGCCAGCAGTCCCAGCCGGGCAGGGTCGAGTTCACCCCTCCACTTT. Encoded protein: CASSPSRAGSSSPLHF. The J gene is TRBJ1-6, the V gene TRBV7-2, with D perhaps matching TRBD1 (5 bases). This CDR3 comprises 16 residues. V was cut by 6 bases and J by 9 bases, with 21 bases left in between. The germline CDR1 and CDR2 sequences are SGHTA and FQGNSA.

The gene calls are TRBV7-6 and TRBJ2-5; 9 bases line up with TRBD2. The CDR3 runs 16 residues. Germline CDR1 is SGHVS and CDR2 is FNYEAQ. Losses at the gene ends were 0 bases for V and 8 bases for J; bases not matched to a gene: 10. The CDR3 spells CASSLAASGTFETQYF. The CDR3 region has the DNA TGTGCCAGCAGCTTAGCGGCTAGCGGGACTTTCGAAACCCAGTACTTC.

This clone was counted only a few times. This rearrangement joins TRBV2 to TRBJ1-2; 7 nucleotides align to TRBD1. Germline CDR1 and CDR2: SNHLY and FYNNEI. There are 15 residues in the CDR3. The trim removed 3 bases at V and 7 bases at J, leaving 11 bases unmatched. For the CDR3, the DNA is TGTGCCAGCAGTGAGTTTAAGGGGGCATCTTTTGGCTACACCTTC. It yields the protein CASSEFKGASFGYTF.

The rearrangement uses TRBV24-1 and TRBJ2-7, with a tentative D call TRBD1 (5 bases). CDR3 length equals 14 residues. V lost 3 bases and J lost 3, with 11 bases in between. Germline V gene sequence: CDR1 KGHDR, CDR2 SFDVKD. This CDR3 reads CATSDRTRGYEQYF. CDR3 DNA: TGTGCCACCAGTGATCGGACAAGAGGCTACGAGCAGTACTTC.

This chain connects TRBV12-3 or TRBV12-4 to TRBJ2-1; 8 nucleotides match TRBD1. This CDR3 region has 13 residues. Losses at the gene ends were 6 bases for V and 6 bases for J; bases not matched to a gene: 4. The CDR3 DNA reads TGTGCCAGCAGCAGGGACAGGACCAATGAGCAGTTCTTC. This gives the protein CASSRDRTNEQFF.

This sequence joins TRBV28 and TRBJ1-3, with D perhaps TRBD1 (6 bases). V was clipped by 7 bases and J by 3 bases, with 16 bases between them. CDR1 is MDHEN and CDR2 is SYDVKM in the germline V gene. CDR3 length equals 15 residues. CDR3 DNA: TGTGCCAGCACCTTAGGGGGGGTGGTTGGAAACACCATATATTTT. Its protein product is CASTLGGVVGNTIYF.

The V call is TRBV5-4, the J call TRBJ1-1; D ambiguous. The CDR3 is 13 amino acids. Between the trimmed V and J ends, which lost 6 bases and 1 base, there was a span of 10 bases. The germline V gene encodes CDR1 SGHNT and CDR2 YYREEE (reference sequence). The chain's CDR3 is CASTPPGNTEAFF. The CDR3 nucleotides are TGTGCCAGCACCCCCCCGGGGAACACTGAAGCTTTCTTT.

V usage is TRBV19 and J usage is TRBJ1-2; D gene unclear. Per germline, CDR1 LNHDA and CDR2 SQIVND (reference sequence). Trimming took 5 bases from V and 8 from J, leaving 21 bases between them. The CDR3 totals 15 residues. The CDR3 nucleotides are TGTGCCAGTAGTTCTCCCCGGAAGGGAGGATTGGGCTACACCTTC. It is translated as CASSSPRKGGLGYTF.